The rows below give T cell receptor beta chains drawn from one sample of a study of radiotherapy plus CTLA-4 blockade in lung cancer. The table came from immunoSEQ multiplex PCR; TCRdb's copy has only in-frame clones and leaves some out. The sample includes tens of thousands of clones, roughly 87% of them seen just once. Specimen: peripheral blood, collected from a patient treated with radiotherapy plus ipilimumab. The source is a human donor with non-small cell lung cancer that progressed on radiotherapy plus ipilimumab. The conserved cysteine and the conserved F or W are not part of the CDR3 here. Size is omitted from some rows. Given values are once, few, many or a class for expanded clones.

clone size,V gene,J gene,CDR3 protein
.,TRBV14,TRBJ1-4,ASSQDRLGAGGSEKLF
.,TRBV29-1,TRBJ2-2,SVELEGLNTGELF
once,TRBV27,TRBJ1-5,ASSLSAGQEGNQPQH
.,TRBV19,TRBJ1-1,ASSRQGGMNTEAF
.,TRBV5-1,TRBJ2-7,ASSPGLAGVFSYEQY
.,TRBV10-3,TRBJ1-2,AITEGGRKGYGYT
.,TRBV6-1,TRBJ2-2,ASSFEATGELF
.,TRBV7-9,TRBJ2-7,ASSSEAYEQY
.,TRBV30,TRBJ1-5,AWSSGQGHQPQH
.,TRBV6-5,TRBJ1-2,ASSYGYRVPGYT
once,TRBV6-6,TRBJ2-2,ATIFTGGTGELF
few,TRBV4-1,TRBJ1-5,ASSQQGYQPQH
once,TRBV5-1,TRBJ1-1,ASSWGQGTEAF
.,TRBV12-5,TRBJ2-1,ASGFHGSYNEQF
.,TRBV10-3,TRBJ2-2,AISEPPNTGELF
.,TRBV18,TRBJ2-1,ASSPLQGGSNEQF
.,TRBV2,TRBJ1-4,ASSEARGGGGEKLF
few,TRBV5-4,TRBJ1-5,ASSPKQGDYSNQPQH
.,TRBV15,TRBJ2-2,ATSGPGTGGADTGELF
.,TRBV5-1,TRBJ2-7,ASRLHDRAYEQY
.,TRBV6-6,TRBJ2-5,ASRTGLGEETQY
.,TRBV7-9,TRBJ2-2,ASSLVGTTNTGELF
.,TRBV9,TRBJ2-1,ASSVEEENNEQF
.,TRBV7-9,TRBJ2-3,ASSLEDTQY
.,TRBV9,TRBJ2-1,ASSVDLAVQYNEQF
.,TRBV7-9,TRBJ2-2,ASSPVTGTGELF
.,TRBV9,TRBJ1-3,ASSPFGQSTGNTIY
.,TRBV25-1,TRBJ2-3,ASKGSFGTDTQY
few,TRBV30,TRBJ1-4,AWVKAGTGGNEKLF
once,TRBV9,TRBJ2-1,ASSPLAGGPYNEQF
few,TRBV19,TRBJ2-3,ASSIATGGKDTQY
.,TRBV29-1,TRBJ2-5,SVELARETQY
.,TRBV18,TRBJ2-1,ASSPLLAGGPFGNEQF
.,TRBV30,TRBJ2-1,AWSRGQGSYNEQF
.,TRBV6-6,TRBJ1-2,ASRPGQGARGYT
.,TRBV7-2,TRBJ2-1,ASSKTSSGRSEQF
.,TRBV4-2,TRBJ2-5,ASSPQSSGMQETQY
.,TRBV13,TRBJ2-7,ASSPVYVFYEQY
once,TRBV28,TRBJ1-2,ASSFQGRVDGYT
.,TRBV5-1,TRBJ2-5,ASSYGTQETQY
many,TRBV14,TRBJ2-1,ASSQGLSASYNEQF
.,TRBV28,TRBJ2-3,ASSYTDTQY
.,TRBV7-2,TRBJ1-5,ASSPGRANNNQPQH
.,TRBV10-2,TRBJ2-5,ASSERTSLGAQY
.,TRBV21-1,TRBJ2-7,ASSRAGTGSSPSSNGQY
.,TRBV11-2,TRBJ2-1,ASSFGTGGSYNEQF
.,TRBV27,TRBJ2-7,ASSLGQTYEQY
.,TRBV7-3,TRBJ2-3,ASSPTGGGSTDTQY
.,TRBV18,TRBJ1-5,ASSRRGDSNQPQH
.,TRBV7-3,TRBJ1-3,ASSLRGSSGNTIY
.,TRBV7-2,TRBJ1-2,ASSPPRAGYT
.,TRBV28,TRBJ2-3,AISGIRGKSTDTQY
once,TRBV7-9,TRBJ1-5,ASSSGQGNQPQH
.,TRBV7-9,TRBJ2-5,ASSPGTSGRAQETQY
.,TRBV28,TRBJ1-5,ASSRNQPQH